The clone carrying this T cell receptor (beta chain) was seen only once. This specimen comes from a study of blood T cell repertoires in COVID-19. TCRdb's copy holds only in-frame clones and misses some; the assay was immunoSEQ multiplex PCR. Of some 260,000 clones detected, about nine tenths appear once; the ten largest clones hold 1.5% to 2%. Trimming took 3 bases from V and 4 from J; bases not matched to a gene: 5. The CDR3 length is 14 residues. The V gene's germline CDR1 is SGHVS and CDR2 FQNEAQ. Categorization into cohorts depended on clinical history that participants reported. Symptom resolution, clearance, or two negative PCRs marked the recovered donors of Cohort 3.

The sequencing sample was made of PBMCs or T cells enriched from blood (not recorded which). This clonotype originated in a man between 40 and 49 years old who had recovered from COVID-19. V is TRBV7-8 and J is TRBJ2-5, with TRBD1 matching 7 bases. This CDR3 reads CASSFYRDRETQYF. The CDR3 nucleotides are TGTGCCAGCAGCTTTTACCGGGACAGAGAGACCCAGTACTTC.